The clone carrying this TCR beta chain has at least ten counts. These data originate in a study of T-cell reconstitution after alpha-beta-depleted transplantation in children. Looked up from germline, CDR1 is WNHNN and CDR2 is SYGVQD (reference sequence). This CDR3 is 13 amino acids long. V was clipped by 10 bases and J by 3 bases, with 15 bases between them. Unique molecular identifiers featured in how the TCRbeta library was prepared. In TCRdb, the PCR reads were re-called with MiXCR into one record per CDR3 protein. The sample has tens of thousands of distinct CDR3 sequences, 18% seen once; the top ten hold approximately 35%.

This chain links TRBV10-1 with TRBJ2-5; D ambiguous. The starting material was PBMCs, mostly from graft donor cells, obtained 60 days after TCRalphabeta/CD19-depleted stem cell transplant. This TCR was recovered from a male patient between 2 and 10 years old who had a stem cell transplant for acute lymphoblastic leukemia, so the T cells may come from the graft donor. The CDR3 DNA reads as TGCGCCATCCAATTACTCGCGGAAGAGACCCAGTACTTC. As protein: CAIQLLAEETQYF.